The rows below give T cell receptor beta chains drawn from one sample of a study of T cells in Graves' hyperthyroidism and ophthalmopathy. One entry per CDR3 protein results from TCRdb running MiXCR on the multiplex PCR reads. The sample contains some 180,000 distinct CDR3 sequences, around 15% of which appear only once. Sequenced: blood. Receptors originate from a woman aged 45 to 65 with Graves' hyperthyroidism. Each CDR3 is given with its conserved first and last residue. D genes are given only for firm matches. Rows may omit the clone size; those that give it use once, few, many or a size class.

j_call d_call clone_size v_call cdr3_aa cdr3_nt
TRBJ2-5 . few TRBV24-1 CATSDPQETQYF TGTGCCACCAGTGACCCCCAGGAGACCCAGTACTTC
TRBJ2-3 TRBD1 . TRBV28 CASSSISLNRQGGTDTQYF TGTGCCAGCAGTTCTATATCCCTAAATCGACAGGGGGGCACAGATACGCAGTATTTT
TRBJ2-2 TRBD1 many TRBV2 CASKGARNTGELFF TGTGCCAGCAAGGGGGCTAGGAACACCGGGGAGCTGTTTTTT
TRBJ2-5 TRBD2 many TRBV29-1 CSVAGTSGGETQYF TGCAGCGTAGCCGGGACTAGCGGGGGAGAGACCCAGTACTTC
TRBJ2-7 TRBD1 many TRBV7-2 CASSLSDRGQGEQYF TGTGCCAGCAGTTTGTCCGACAGGGGGCAGGGTGAGCAGTACTTC
TRBJ1-5 . . TRBV18 CASSTYRADQPQHF TGTGCCAGCTCAACTTACAGGGCTGATCAGCCCCAGCATTTT
TRBJ2-1 . . TRBV7-9 CAGSLGPDEQFF TGTGCCGGCAGCTTAGGGCCCGATGAGCAGTTCTTC
TRBJ1-5 . many TRBV27 CASSSVSNQPQHF TGTGCCAGCAGTTCCGTGAGCAATCAGCCCCAGCATTTT
TRBJ2-2 TRBD1 many TRBV6-2/TRBV6-3 CASSYSARGRAGELFF TGTGCCAGCAGTTACTCAGCCAGGGGGCGTGCCGGGGAGCTGTTTTTT
TRBJ1-4 . . TRBV7-9 CASSQASGIGEKLFF TGTGCCAGCAGCCAAGCCAGCGGGATCGGCGAAAAACTGTTTTTT
TRBJ2-3 TRBD2 once TRBV28 CASSLRRGGQYF TGTGCCAGCAGTTTGCGGCGGGGGGGGCAGTATTTT
TRBJ2-7 TRBD1 . TRBV19 CASSVTGDRYEQYF TGTGCCAGTAGTGTCACAGGGGACAGATACGAGCAGTACTTC
TRBJ2-5 . few TRBV27 CASSLSGRGGLETQYF TGTGCCAGCAGTTTAAGTGGGCGAGGGGGTCTCGAGACCCAGTACTTC
TRBJ1-3 . many TRBV20-1 CSARSGTDSGNTIYF TGCAGTGCTAGAAGCGGCACCGACTCTGGAAACACCATATATTTT
TRBJ1-1 . many TRBV7-2 CASQLGILNTEAFF TGTGCCAGCCAGTTAGGGATCTTGAACACTGAAGCTTTCTTT
TRBJ2-7 TRBD1 . TRBV4-2 CASSQEEGANEQYF TGTGCCAGCAGCCAAGAAGAGGGGGCCAACGAGCAGTACTTC
TRBJ1-2 . . TRBV7-2 CASTAHLNYGYTF TGTGCCAGCACCGCACACCTCAACTATGGCTACACCTTC
TRBJ1-6 . many TRBV5-1 CASSVGRATRSPLHF TGCGCCAGCAGCGTGGGGCGAGCAACGCGATCACCCCTCCACTTT
TRBJ1-2 TRBD1 . TRBV5-1 CASSSLRSRDSYGYTF TGCGCCAGCAGCTCACTCCGTTCCCGGGACAGCTATGGCTACACCTTC
TRBJ2-1 . . TRBV28 CASSFWWRDGNEQFF TGTGCCAGCAGTTTCTGGTGGAGGGATGGCAATGAGCAGTTCTTC
TRBJ1-1 . many TRBV20-1 CSAQGHSNTEAFF TGCAGTGCCCAGGGACACTCCAACACTGAAGCTTTCTTT
TRBJ1-2 . many TRBV12-3/TRBV12-4 CASSPPNPVYGYTF TGTGCCAGCAGTCCCCCAAACCCCGTCTATGGCTACACCTTC
TRBJ2-5 . many TRBV20-1 CSASGETQYF TGCAGTGCTAGCGGGGAGACCCAGTACTTC
TRBJ1-1 . many TRBV6-1 CASSYRVGNTEAFF TGTGCCAGCAGTTATAGAGTGGGGAACACTGAAGCTTTCTTT
TRBJ1-1 . many TRBV5-1 CASSLAPDFMNTEAFF TGCGCCAGCAGCTTGGCTCCGGACTTTATGAACACTGAAGCTTTCTTT
TRBJ1-1 . many TRBV28 CASSILNTEAFF TGTGCCAGCAGCATCTTGAACACTGAAGCTTTCTTT
TRBJ1-2 . many TRBV29-1 CSVGDTYGYTF TGCAGCGTTGGCGACACCTATGGCTACACCTTC
TRBJ1-5 . many TRBV6-1 CASSEGTYSNQPQHF TGTGCCAGCAGTGAAGGGACTTATAGCAATCAGCCCCAGCATTTT
TRBJ2-1 . many TRBV20-1 CSARDELAPTNEQFF TGCAGTGCTAGAGATGAACTAGCACCAACAAATGAGCAGTTCTTC
TRBJ2-7 TRBD1 many TRBV3-1 CASSQWTGGYEQYF TGTGCCAGCAGCCAATGGACAGGGGGCTACGAGCAGTACTTC
TRBJ1-3 . many TRBV6-5 CASSYRTAGNTIYF TGTGCCAGCAGTTACCGGACAGCTGGAAACACCATATATTTT
TRBJ1-1 . many TRBV19 CASSMVRWDTEAFF TGTGCCAGTAGTATGGTTCGGTGGGACACTGAAGCTTTCTTT
TRBJ2-1 TRBD1 many TRBV19 CASSPGGEGGEQFF TGTGCCAGTAGTCCAGGGGGCGAGGGGGGTGAGCAGTTCTTC
TRBJ2-3 . . TRBV27 CASSEGLSGMWGTDTQYF TGTGCCAGCAGTGAGGGACTTAGTGGGATGTGGGGCACAGATACGCAGTATTTT
TRBJ1-4 . few TRBV19 CASSIVTNEKLFF TGTGCCAGTAGTATCGTAACTAATGAAAAACTGTTTTTT
TRBJ1-1 TRBD1 many TRBV3-1 CASSQGGQPMGHTEAFF TGTGCCAGCAGCCAGGGGGGACAGCCCATGGGTCACACTGAAGCTTTCTTT
TRBJ1-1 . once TRBV28 CASSFRRVAFF TGTGCCAGCAGTTTCCGTCGCGTTGCTTTCTTT
TRBJ2-7 . many TRBV7-9 CASTPPGGAHEQYF TGTGCCAGCACCCCGCCCGGCGGGGCCCACGAGCAGTACTTC
TRBJ2-3 . many TRBV6-1 CASSEGAPTQYF TGTGCCAGCAGTGAAGGGGCTCCCACGCAGTATTTT
TRBJ2-4 . many TRBV7-6 CASSLEARGRKNIQYF TGTGCCAGCAGCTTAGAGGCCCGGGGCCGCAAAAACATTCAGTACTTC
TRBJ2-5 . many TRBV7-2 CASSRGRQETQYF TGTGCCAGCAGCCGGGGTAGACAAGAGACCCAGTACTTC
TRBJ1-1 . many TRBV2 CASYRFQTEAFF TGTGCCAGCTACCGGTTTCAAACTGAAGCTTTCTTT
TRBJ1-3 . . TRBV6-1 CAGSGNSGNTIYF TGTGCCGGCAGTGGGAACTCTGGAAACACCATATATTTT
TRBJ2-1 . many TRBV24-1 CATSDPKGGAYNEQFF TGTGCCACCAGTGATCCAAAGGGCGGGGCCTACAATGAGCAGTTCTTC
TRBJ2-5 . many TRBV5-5 CASSLGEGRVAGRETQYF TGTGCCAGCAGCTTGGGAGAGGGCAGGGTGGCAGGTCGAGAGACCCAGTACTTC
TRBJ2-7 TRBD1 few TRBV2 CASKGEGAGYEQYF TGTGCCAGCAAAGGAGAGGGGGCGGGTTACGAGCAGTACTTC
TRBJ1-2 TRBD1 many TRBV6-1 CASRYRGNYGYTF TGTGCCAGCAGATACAGGGGGAACTATGGCTACACCTTC
TRBJ1-6 . . TRBV3-1 CASSQDRDSYNSPLHF TGTGCCAGCAGCCAAGATAGGGACTCCTATAATTCACCCCTCCACTTT
TRBJ2-1 . many TRBV19 CASSATVYNEQFF TGTGCCAGTAGTGCGACAGTTTACAATGAGCAGTTCTTC
TRBJ2-7 . many TRBV11-1 CASSVELGATYEQYF TGTGCCAGCAGCGTTGAGCTGGGGGCTACCTACGAGCAGTACTTC
TRBJ1-1 . few TRBV4-3 CASSLGQRTMNTEAFF TGCGCCAGCAGCCTTGGACAGAGGACGATGAACACTGAAGCTTTCTTT
TRBJ1-5 TRBD1 once TRBV20-1 CSATITGQGRPQHF TGCAGTGCCACGATTACTGGACAGGGAAGGCCCCAGCATTTT
TRBJ1-6 . many TRBV12-3/TRBV12-4 CASSLRGLFPLHF TGTGCCAGCAGTTTAAGAGGGTTGTTTCCCCTCCACTTT
TRBJ2-1 TRBD2 . TRBV9 CASSLGLAVVIEQFF TGTGCCAGCAGCCTTGGACTAGCGGTGGTTATTGAGCAGTTCTTC
TRBJ1-4 TRBD1 many TRBV29-1 CSVGGSTNEKLFF TGCAGCGTAGGGGGCTCGACTAATGAAAAACTGTTTTTT
TRBJ2-3 . many TRBV5-1 CASSTSGGAVRVTDTQYF TGCGCCAGCAGCACCTCCGGGGGAGCGGTTCGAGTAACAGATACGCAGTATTTT
TRBJ1-2 . . TRBV10-2 CASSESWGSAGYGYTF TGCGCCAGCAGTGAGTCTTGGGGTTCGGCAGGCTATGGCTACACCTTC